The clone carrying this TCR beta chain has ten or more counts. Its antigen is not identified. TCRdb reanalysed the reads using MiXCR and keeps one entry per CDR3 protein. The sample records roughly 80,000 distinct CDR3 sequences, 20% to 30% being singletons. Trimming shortened V by 6 bases and J by 5 bases, and 11 bases separated the two germline ends. The CDR3 is 13 residues long. This sample stems from a study of T cell repertoires in cytomegalovirus infection. V and J are TRBV12-3 or TRBV12-4 and TRBJ2-1, with D perhaps TRBD2 (5 bases). This material consisted of CD8+ T cells from cultured PBMCs, taken from culture after CMV antigen stimulation. This clonotype was sampled from a human donor in good health (CMV status not recorded). Some clones in this sample may be carry-over from other donors' samples. CDR3 DNA: TGTGCCAGCAGCTTGGACTGGAACAATGAGCAGTTCTTC. It encodes CASSLDWNNEQFF.